These T cell receptor beta chains were read from a single sample in a study of identical twins. TCRdb reprocessed the 5' RACE reads with MiXCR, giving one entry per CDR3 protein. The table includes around 250,000 distinct CDR3 sequences, roughly 13% detected once. The same sample was also studied in work on yellow fever vaccine responses in identical twins.

The sequenced sample consisted of memory (CD45RO+) T cells sorted from blood. The receptors derive from a woman under 30 in good health. Each CDR3 is given with its conserved first and last residue. A D gene is named only where the DNA matches it firmly. Size tells how often a clone was seen (once, few, many) or the class of an expanded clone, and some rows leave it out.

V: TRBV28
D: NA
J: TRBJ2-5
size: few
DNA: TGTGCCAGCAGTTTACTGCAGGCTGGAGAGACCCAGTACTTC
CDR3: CASSLLQAGETQYF

V: TRBV30
D: NA
J: TRBJ2-7
size: many
DNA: TGTGCCTGGAGTGTACAGGGTAAAGGCTACGAGCAGTACTTC
CDR3: CAWSVQGKGYEQYF

V: TRBV3-1
D: TRBD1
J: TRBJ2-1
size: few
DNA: TGTGCCAGCAGCCGACAGGGTGAGCAGTTCTTC
CDR3: CASSRQGEQFF

V: TRBV11-2
D: NA
J: TRBJ2-7
size: many
DNA: TGTGCCAGCAGCTTAGCGGGCCAGGCCAATTTCTTC
CDR3: CASSLAGQANFF

V: TRBV7-9
D: NA
J: TRBJ1-6
size: NA
DNA: TGTGCCAGCAGCTTAGGAGGGCTGTCACCCCTCCACTTT
CDR3: CASSLGGLSPLHF

V: TRBV7-2
D: NA
J: TRBJ1-4
size: few
DNA: TGTGCCAGCAGCTTAGCTGGGCCCGGTGAAAAACTGTTTTTT
CDR3: CASSLAGPGEKLFF

V: TRBV7-2
D: TRBD2
J: TRBJ2-7
size: few
DNA: TGTGCCAGCAGCTTACTAGCGGGAAAGGGGGCCTACGAGCAGTACTTC
CDR3: CASSLLAGKGAYEQYF

V: TRBV3-1
D: NA
J: TRBJ2-5
size: few
DNA: TGTGCCAGCAGGCGTATGGGGGACCAAGAGACCCAGTACTTC
CDR3: CASRRMGDQETQYF

V: TRBV9
D: NA
J: TRBJ2-1
size: NA
DNA: TGTGCCAGCAGCACCGCAGCCATCGCCCATGAGCAGTTCTTC
CDR3: CASSTAAIAHEQFF

V: TRBV27
D: NA
J: TRBJ2-7
size: NA
DNA: TGTGCCAGCAGCCCCGGACAAGATTTATACGAGCAGTACTTC
CDR3: CASSPGQDLYEQYF

V: TRBV6-4
D: NA
J: TRBJ2-2
size: many
DNA: TGTGCCAGCAGTGACAAAACGGACACCGGGGAGCTGTTTTTT
CDR3: CASSDKTDTGELFF

V: TRBV5-6
D: TRBD2
J: TRBJ2-3
size: few
DNA: TGTGCCAGCAGGTTCCTAGCGGGGGGTCCCCTAACGCAGTATTTT
CDR3: CASRFLAGGPLTQYF

V: TRBV15
D: NA
J: TRBJ2-3
size: few
DNA: TGTGCCACCAGCAGAGGGAGAAGTATAGATACGCAGTATTTT
CDR3: CATSRGRSIDTQYF

V: TRBV29-1
D: TRBD2
J: TRBJ2-3
size: many
DNA: TGCAGCGGTACGAGCGGGGGGGGCGCAGATACGCAGTATTTT
CDR3: CSGTSGGGADTQYF

V: TRBV28
D: TRBD1
J: TRBJ1-5
size: few
DNA: TGTGCCAGCAGTTCTCCACGGACAGGGGGCGGTCAGCCCCAGCATTTT
CDR3: CASSSPRTGGGQPQHF

V: TRBV28
D: TRBD1
J: TRBJ2-1
size: many
DNA: TGTGCCAGCAGTCTACCGGGACAGGGGGTCAATGAGCAGTTCTTC
CDR3: CASSLPGQGVNEQFF

V: TRBV7-9
D: NA
J: TRBJ2-5
size: many
DNA: TGTGCCAGCAGCTTAACTGACTCTTGGACCCAGTACTTC
CDR3: CASSLTDSWTQYF

V: TRBV3-1
D: NA
J: TRBJ2-2
size: NA
DNA: TGTGCCAGCAGCCAAGAGATGCCGGGGCCCGGGGAGCTGTTTTTT
CDR3: CASSQEMPGPGELFF

V: TRBV20-1
D: NA
J: TRBJ2-7
size: many
DNA: TGCAGTACCAGGGACGTAGCGAAACCCTACGAGCAGTACTTC
CDR3: CSTRDVAKPYEQYF

V: TRBV20-1
D: NA
J: TRBJ2-1
size: NA
DNA: TGCAGTGCTACCTTGGGGTTGGATGAGCAGTTCTTC
CDR3: CSATLGLDEQFF

V: TRBV20-1
D: NA
J: TRBJ2-3
size: few
DNA: TGCAGTGCTAGTCCGGGGGCCGGGGATACGCAGTATTTT
CDR3: CSASPGAGDTQYF

V: TRBV4-3
D: TRBD1
J: TRBJ2-1
size: NA
DNA: TGCGCCAGCAGCCAGACTGTGACAGGGGGCGTTGGGAATGAGCAGTTCTTC
CDR3: CASSQTVTGGVGNEQFF

V: TRBV20-1
D: TRBD2
J: TRBJ2-1
size: NA
DNA: TGCAGTAAACTAGCGGGAGGAGGAAGTGAGCAGTTCTTC
CDR3: CSKLAGGGSEQFF

V: TRBV3-1
D: NA
J: TRBJ2-2
size: few
DNA: TGTGCCAGCAGCATCAGGGACACCGGGGAGCTGTTTTTT
CDR3: CASSIRDTGELFF

V: TRBV4-1
D: NA
J: TRBJ2-7
size: few
DNA: TGCGCCAGCAGCCAAGGTCCTAGAAACTACGAGCAGTACTTC
CDR3: CASSQGPRNYEQYF

V: TRBV3-1
D: TRBD2
J: TRBJ2-2
size: many
DNA: TGTGCCAGCAGCCAAGATTCTTCAGTGGGACTAGCGGGGCCTAACACCGGGGAGCTGTTTTTT
CDR3: CASSQDSSVGLAGPNTGELFF

V: TRBV29-1
D: NA
J: TRBJ1-5
size: many
DNA: TGCAGCGTTGAAGTGGGGGAAGGACAGCCCCAGCATTTT
CDR3: CSVEVGEGQPQHF

V: TRBV11-1
D: TRBD1
J: TRBJ2-1
size: many
DNA: TGTGCCAGCAGAAGACAGGGTAAGGGTTCCTACAATGAGCAGTTCTTC
CDR3: CASRRQGKGSYNEQFF

V: TRBV6-2/TRBV6-3
D: NA
J: TRBJ2-7
size: NA
DNA: TGTGCCAGGACAGCCAGGGCAATGGCGCAGTACTTC
CDR3: CARTARAMAQYF

V: TRBV11-2
D: TRBD2
J: TRBJ2-7
size: few
DNA: TGTGCCAGCAGGCCGCTAGCGGGGGCGAGCTCCTACGAGCAGTACTTC
CDR3: CASRPLAGASSYEQYF

V: TRBV5-1
D: NA
J: TRBJ1-1
size: NA
DNA: TGCGCCAGCAGCTTGAACGGCGGTGAAGCTTTCTTT
CDR3: CASSLNGGEAFF

V: TRBV7-9
D: NA
J: TRBJ2-4
size: NA
DNA: TGTGCCAGCAGCCCCGCGTGGGGGCTTGTAGCCAAAAACATTCAGTACTTC
CDR3: CASSPAWGLVAKNIQYF